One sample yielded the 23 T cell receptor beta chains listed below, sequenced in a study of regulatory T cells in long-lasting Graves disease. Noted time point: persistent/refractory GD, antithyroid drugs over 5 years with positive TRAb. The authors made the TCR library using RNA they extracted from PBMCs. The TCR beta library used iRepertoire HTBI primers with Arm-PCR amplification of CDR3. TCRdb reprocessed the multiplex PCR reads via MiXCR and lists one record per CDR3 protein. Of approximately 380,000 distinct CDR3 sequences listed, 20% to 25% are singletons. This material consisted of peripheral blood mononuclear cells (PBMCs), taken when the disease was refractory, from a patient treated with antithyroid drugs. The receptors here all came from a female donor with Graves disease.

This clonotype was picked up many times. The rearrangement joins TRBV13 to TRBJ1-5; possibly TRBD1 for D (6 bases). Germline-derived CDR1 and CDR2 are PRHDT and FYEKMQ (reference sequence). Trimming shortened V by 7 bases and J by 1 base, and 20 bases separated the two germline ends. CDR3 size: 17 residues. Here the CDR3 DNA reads TGTGCCAGCACCGAAGGGGGACTCGGAGGGAGCAATCAGCCCCAGCATTTT. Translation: CASTEGGLGGSNQPQHF.

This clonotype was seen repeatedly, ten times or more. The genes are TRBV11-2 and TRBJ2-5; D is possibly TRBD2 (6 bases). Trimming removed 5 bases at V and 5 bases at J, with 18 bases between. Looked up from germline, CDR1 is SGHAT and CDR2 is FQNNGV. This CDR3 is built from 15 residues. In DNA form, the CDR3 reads TGTGCCAGCAGCCGAGGATTAGGTGGAGGGGAGACCCAGTACTTC. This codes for CASSRGLGGGETQYF.

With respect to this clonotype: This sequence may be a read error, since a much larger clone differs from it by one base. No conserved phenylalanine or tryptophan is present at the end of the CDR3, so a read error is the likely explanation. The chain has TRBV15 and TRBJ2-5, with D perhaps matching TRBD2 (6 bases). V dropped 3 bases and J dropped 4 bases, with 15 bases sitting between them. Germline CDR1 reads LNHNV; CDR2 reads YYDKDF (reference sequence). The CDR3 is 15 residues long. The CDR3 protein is CATSSLRLEGETQYL. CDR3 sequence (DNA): TGTGCCACCAGCAGCCTACGCCTGGAGGGAGAGACCCAGTACCTC.

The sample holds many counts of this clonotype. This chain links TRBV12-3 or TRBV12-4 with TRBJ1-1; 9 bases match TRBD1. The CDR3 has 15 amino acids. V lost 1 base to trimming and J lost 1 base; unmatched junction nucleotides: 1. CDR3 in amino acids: CASSLGDRANTEAFF. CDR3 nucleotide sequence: TGTGCCAGCAGTTTAGGGGACAGGGCGAACACTGAAGCTTTCTTT.

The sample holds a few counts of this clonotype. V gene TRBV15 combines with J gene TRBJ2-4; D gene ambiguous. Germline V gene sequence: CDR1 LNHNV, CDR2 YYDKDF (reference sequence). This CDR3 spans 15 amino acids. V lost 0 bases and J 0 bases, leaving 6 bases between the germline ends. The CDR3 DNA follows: TGTGCCACCAGCAGAGATGTGAGAGCCAAAAACATTCAGTACTTC. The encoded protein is CATSRDVRAKNIQYF.

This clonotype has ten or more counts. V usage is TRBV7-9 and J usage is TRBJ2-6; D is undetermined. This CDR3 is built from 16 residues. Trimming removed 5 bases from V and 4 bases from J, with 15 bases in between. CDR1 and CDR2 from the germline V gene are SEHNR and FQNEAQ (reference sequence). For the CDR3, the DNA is TGTGCCAGCAGCCCCGCCCGTACCCCCGGGGCCAACGTCCTGACTTTC. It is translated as CASSPARTPGANVLTF.

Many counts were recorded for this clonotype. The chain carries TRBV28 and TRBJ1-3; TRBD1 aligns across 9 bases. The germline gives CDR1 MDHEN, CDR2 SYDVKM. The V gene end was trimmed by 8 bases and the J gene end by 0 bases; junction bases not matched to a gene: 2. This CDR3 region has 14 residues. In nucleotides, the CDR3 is TGTGCCAGCGGGGACAGGGCCTCTGGAAACACCATATATTTT. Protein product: CASGDRASGNTIYF.

The CDR3 nucleotides read TGCAGTGCTAGAGATATCCACGACTACGAGCAGTACTTC. Amino acid sequence: CSARDIHDYEQYF. The rearrangement joins TRBV20-1 to TRBJ2-7; D is ambiguous. The CDR3 loop spans 13 amino acids. Germline lookup yields CDR1 DFQATT and CDR2 SNEGSKA (reference sequence). Trimming removed 0 bases from V and 3 bases from J, with 9 bases in between.

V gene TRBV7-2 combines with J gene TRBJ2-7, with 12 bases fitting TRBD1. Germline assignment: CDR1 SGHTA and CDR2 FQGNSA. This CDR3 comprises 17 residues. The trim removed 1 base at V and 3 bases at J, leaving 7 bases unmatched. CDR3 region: CASSLGWGQGAFYEQYF. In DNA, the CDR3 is TGTGCCAGCAGCTTAGGATGGGGACAGGGGGCTTTCTACGAGCAGTACTTC.

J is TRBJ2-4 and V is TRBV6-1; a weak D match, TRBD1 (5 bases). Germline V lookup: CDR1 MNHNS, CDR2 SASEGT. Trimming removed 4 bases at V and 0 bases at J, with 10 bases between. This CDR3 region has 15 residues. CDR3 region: CASSAPREAKNIQYF. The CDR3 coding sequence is TGTGCCAGCAGTGCACCCAGGGAAGCCAAAAACATTCAGTACTTC.

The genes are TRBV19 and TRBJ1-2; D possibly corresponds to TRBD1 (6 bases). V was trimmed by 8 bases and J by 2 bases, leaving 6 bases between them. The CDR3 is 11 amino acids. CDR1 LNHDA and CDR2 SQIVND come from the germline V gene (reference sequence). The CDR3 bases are TGTGCCAGTGGACAGAACTATGGCTACACCTTC. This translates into CASGQNYGYTF.

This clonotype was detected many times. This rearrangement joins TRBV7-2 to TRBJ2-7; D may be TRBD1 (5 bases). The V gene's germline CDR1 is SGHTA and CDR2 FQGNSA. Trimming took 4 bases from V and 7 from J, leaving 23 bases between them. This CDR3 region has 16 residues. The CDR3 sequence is CASSSRGLPRKGEQYF. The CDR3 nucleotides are TGTGCCAGCAGCTCCCGTGGTCTCCCGCGTAAGGGGGAGCAGTACTTC.

This chain's CDR3 is CASSLELSRVQPQHF. Here the CDR3 DNA reads TGTGCCAGCAGCTTGGAACTCTCCAGGGTCCAGCCCCAGCATTTT. The V call is TRBV5-8, the J call TRBJ1-5, with D possibly TRBD1 on 5 matching bases. V was trimmed by 0 bases and J by 7 bases, leaving 14 bases between them. This CDR3 is 15 amino acids long. CDR1 and CDR2 (germline): SGHTS, YDEGEE.

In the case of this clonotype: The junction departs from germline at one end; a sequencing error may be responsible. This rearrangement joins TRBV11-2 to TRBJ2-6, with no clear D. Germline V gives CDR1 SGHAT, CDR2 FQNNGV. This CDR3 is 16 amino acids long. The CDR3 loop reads CASGLDGNSGANVLTF. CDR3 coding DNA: TGTGCCAGCGGCTTAGATGGTAACTCTGGGGCCAACGTCCTGACTTTC.

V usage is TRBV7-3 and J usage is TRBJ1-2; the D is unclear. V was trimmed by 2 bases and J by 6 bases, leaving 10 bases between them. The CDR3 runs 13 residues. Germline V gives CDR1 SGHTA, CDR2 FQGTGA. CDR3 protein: CASSLGGSDGYTF. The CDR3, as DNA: TGTGCCAGCAGCTTAGGAGGGAGCGATGGCTACACCTTC.

The CDR3 nucleotides read TGTGCCAGCCCCAGGTGGGGGAGGGCCGGGGAGCAGTTCTTC. Encoded protein: CASPRWGRAGEQFF. The chain uses TRBV7-9 and TRBJ2-1, with TRBD2 identical over 7 bases. The CDR3 totals 14 residues. From germline, CDR1 is SEHNR and CDR2 FQNEAQ (reference sequence). V lost 8 bases and J lost 10; bases outside the gene matches: 14.

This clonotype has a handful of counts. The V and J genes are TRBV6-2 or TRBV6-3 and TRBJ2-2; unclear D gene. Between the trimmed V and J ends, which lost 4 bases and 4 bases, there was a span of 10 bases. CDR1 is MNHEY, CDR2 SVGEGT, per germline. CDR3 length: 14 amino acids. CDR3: CASSSETSTGELFF. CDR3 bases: TGTGCCAGCAGTTCCGAGACCAGCACCGGGGAGCTGTTTTTT.

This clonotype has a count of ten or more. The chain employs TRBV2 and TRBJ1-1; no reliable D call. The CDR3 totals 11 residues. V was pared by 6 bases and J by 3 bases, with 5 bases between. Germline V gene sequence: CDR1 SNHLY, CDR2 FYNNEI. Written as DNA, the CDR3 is TGTGCCAGCAGCACGTACACTGAAGCTTTCTTT. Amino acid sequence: CASSTYTEAFF.

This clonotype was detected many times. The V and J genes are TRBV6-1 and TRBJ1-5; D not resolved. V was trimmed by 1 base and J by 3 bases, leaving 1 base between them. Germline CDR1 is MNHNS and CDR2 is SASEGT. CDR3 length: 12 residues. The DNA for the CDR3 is TGTGCCAGCAGTGAAGTCAATCAGCCCCAGCATTTT. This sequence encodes CASSEVNQPQHF.

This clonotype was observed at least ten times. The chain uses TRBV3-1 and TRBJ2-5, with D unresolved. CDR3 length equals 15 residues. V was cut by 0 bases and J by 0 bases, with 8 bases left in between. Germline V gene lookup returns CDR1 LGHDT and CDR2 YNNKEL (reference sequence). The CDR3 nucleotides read TGTGCCAGCAGCCAAGATCTGGGGTACCAAGAGACCCAGTACTTC. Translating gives CASSQDLGYQETQYF.

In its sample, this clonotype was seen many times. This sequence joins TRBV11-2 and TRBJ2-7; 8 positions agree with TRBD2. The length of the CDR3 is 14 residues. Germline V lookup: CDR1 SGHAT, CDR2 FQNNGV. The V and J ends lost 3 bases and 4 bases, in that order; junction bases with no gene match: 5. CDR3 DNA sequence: TGTGCCAGCAGCTTTTCTAGCGGGCGGTACGAGCAGTACTTC. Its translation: CASSFSSGRYEQYF.

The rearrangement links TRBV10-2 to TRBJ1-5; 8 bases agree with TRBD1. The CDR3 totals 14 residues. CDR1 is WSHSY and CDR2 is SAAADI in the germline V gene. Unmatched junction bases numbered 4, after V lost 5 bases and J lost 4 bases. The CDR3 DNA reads TGCGCCAGCAGTCAAAGACAGGGGAATCAGCCCCAGCATTTT. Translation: CASSQRQGNQPQHF.

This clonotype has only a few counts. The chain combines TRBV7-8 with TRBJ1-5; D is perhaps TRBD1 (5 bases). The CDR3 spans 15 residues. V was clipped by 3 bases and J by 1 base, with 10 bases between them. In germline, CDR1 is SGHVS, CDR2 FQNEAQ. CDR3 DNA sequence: TGTGCCAGCAGCTTCCAGGGTGAGAGCAATCAGCCCCAGCATTTT. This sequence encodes CASSFQGESNQPQHF.